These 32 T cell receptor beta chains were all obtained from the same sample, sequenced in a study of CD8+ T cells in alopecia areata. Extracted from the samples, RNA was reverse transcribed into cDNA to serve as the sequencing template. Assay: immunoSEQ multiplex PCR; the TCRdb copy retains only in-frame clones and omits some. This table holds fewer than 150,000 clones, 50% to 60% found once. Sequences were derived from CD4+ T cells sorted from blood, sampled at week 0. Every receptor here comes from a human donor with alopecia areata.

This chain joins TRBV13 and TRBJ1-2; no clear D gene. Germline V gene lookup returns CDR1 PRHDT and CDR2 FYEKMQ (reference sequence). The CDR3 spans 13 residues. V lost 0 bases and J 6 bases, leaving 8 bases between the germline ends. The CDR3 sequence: CASSLGRADGYTF. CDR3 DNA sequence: TGTGCCAGCAGCTTAGGCCGAGCGGATGGCTACACCTTC.

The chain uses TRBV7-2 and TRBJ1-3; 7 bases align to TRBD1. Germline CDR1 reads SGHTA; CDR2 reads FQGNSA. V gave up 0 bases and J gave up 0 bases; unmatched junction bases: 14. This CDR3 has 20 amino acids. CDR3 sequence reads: CASSLAFTGQADVSGNTIYF. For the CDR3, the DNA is TGTGCCAGCAGCTTAGCCTTTACCGGACAGGCGGACGTCTCTGGAAACACCATATATTTT.

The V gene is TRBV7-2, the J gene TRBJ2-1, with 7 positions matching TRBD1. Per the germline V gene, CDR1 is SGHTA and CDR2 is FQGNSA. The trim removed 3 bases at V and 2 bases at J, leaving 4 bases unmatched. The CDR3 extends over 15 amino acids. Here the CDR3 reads CASSFGTAPYNEQFF. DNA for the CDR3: TGTGCCAGCAGCTTTGGGACAGCTCCCTACAATGAGCAGTTCTTC.

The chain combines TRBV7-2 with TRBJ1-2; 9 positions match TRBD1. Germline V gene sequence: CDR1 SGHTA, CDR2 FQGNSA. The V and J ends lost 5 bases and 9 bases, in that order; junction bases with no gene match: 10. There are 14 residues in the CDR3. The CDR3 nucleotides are TGTGCCAGCAGCGACTCCGGGACAGGGTTGAGCTACACCTTC. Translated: CASSDSGTGLSYTF. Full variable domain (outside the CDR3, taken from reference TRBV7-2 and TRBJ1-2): GAGVSQSPSNKVTEKGKDVELRCDPISGHTALYWYRQSLGQGLEFLIYFQGNSAPDKSGLPSDRFSAERTGGSVSTLTIQRTQQEDSAVYLCASSDSGTGLSYTFGSGTRLTVV.

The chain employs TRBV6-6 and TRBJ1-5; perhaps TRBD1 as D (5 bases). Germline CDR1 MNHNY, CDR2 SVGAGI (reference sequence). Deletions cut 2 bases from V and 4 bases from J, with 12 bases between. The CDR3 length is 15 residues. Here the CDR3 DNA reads TGTGCCAGCAGTTACGACAGTGCGAATAATCAGCCCCAGCATTTT. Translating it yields CASSYDSANNQPQHF.

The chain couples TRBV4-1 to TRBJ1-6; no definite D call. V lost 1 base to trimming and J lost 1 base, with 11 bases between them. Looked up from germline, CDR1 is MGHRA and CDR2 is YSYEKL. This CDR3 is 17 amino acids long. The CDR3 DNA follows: TGCGCCAGCAGCCAAGTTGACCTCTTTTCCTATAATTCACCCCTCCACTTT. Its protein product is CASSQVDLFSYNSPLHF.

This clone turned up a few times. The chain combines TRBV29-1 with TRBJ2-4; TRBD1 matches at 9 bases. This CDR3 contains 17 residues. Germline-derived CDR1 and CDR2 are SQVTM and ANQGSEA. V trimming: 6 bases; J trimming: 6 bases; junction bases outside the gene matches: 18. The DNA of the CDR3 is TGCAGCGTCCAGAAGGGTGCGGGACAGGGCCGGAGAAACATTCAGTACTTC. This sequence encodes CSVQKGAGQGRRNIQYF.

The CDR3 protein is CASSIGSRVEPQHF. DNA of the CDR3: TGTGCCAGCAGCATAGGGTCGCGGGTCGAGCCCCAGCATTTT. The chain couples TRBV7-2 to TRBJ1-5, with D hard to call. V lost 5 bases and J 8 bases, leaving 16 bases between the germline ends. The germline V gene encodes CDR1 SGHTA and CDR2 FQGNSA. This CDR3 has 14 residues.

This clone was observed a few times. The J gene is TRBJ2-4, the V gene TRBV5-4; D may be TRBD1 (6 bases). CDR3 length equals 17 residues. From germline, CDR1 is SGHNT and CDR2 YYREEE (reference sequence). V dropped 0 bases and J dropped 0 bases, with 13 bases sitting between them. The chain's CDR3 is CASSLGATGLAKNIQYF. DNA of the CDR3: TGTGCCAGCAGCTTGGGGGCGACAGGCCTAGCCAAAAACATTCAGTACTTC.

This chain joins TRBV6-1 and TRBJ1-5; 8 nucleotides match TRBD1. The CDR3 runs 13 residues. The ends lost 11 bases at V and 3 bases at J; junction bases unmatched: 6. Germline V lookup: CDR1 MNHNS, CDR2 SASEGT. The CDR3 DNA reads TGTGCCGCGACAGGGGAGCTCAATCAGCCCCAGCATTTT. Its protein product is CAATGELNQPQHF.

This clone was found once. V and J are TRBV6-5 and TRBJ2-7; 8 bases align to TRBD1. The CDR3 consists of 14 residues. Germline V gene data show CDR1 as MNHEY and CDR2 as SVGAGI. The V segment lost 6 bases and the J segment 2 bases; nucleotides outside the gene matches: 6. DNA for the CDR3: TGTGCCAGCAGCTCGGACAGGGACCCCTACGAGCAGTACTTC. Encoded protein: CASSSDRDPYEQYF.

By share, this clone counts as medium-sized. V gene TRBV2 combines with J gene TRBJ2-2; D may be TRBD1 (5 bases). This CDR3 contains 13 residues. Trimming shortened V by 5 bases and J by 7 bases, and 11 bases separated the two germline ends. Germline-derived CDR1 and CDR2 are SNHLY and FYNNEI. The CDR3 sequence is CASSPRTYGELFF. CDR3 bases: TGTGCCAGCAGTCCCCGGACATACGGGGAGCTGTTTTTT.

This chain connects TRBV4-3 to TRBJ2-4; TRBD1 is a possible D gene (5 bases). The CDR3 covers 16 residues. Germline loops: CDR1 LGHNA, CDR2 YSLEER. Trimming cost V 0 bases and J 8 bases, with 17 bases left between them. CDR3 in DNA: TGCGCCAGCAGCCAAGAACTCAAAGGGGCGGCAGACATTCAGTACTTC. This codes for CASSQELKGAADIQYF.

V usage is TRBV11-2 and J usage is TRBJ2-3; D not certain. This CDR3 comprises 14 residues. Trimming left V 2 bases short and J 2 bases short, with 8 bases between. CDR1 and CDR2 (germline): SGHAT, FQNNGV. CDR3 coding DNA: TGTGCCAGCAGCTTACGCGACTTCACAGATACGCAGTATTTT. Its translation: CASSLRDFTDTQYF.

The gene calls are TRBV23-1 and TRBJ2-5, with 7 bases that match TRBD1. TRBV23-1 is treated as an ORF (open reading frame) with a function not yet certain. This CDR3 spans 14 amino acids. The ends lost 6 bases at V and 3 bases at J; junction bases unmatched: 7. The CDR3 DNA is TGCGCCAGCAGCAATAACAGGGGCAAAGAGACCCAGTACTTC. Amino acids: CASSNNRGKETQYF.

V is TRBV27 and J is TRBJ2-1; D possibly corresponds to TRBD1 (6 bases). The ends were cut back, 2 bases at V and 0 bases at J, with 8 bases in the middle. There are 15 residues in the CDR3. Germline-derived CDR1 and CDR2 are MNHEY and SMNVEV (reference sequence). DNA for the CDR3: TGTGCCAGCAGTTTAGACAGGAGCTCCTACAATGAGCAGTTCTTC. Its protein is CASSLDRSSYNEQFF.

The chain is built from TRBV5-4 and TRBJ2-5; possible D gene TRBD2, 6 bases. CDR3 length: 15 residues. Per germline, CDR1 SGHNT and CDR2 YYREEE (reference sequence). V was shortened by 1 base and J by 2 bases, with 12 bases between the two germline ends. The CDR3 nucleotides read TGTGCCAGCAGCTTGATGTCGGCGGGACAAGAGACCCAGTACTTC. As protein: CASSLMSAGQETQYF. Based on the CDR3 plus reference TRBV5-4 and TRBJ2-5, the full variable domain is ETGVTQSPTHLIKTRGQQVTLRCSSQSGHNTVSWYQQALGQGPQFIFQYYREEENGRGNFPPRFSGLQFPNYSSELNVNALELDDSALYLCASSLMSAGQETQYFGPGTRLLVL.

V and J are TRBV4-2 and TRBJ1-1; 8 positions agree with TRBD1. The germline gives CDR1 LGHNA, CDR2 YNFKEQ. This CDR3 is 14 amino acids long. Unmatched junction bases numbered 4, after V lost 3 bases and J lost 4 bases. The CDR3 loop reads CASSQNTGGTEAFF. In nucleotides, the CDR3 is TGTGCCAGCAGCCAGAATACAGGGGGCACTGAAGCTTTCTTT.

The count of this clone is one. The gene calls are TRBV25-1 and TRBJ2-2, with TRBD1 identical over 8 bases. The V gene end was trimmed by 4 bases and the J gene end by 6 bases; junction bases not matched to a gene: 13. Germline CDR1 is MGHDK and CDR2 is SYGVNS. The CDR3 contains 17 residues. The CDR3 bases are TGTGCCAGCAGTGGAGCCCCCGGGACAGGTAGTCCCGGGGAGCTGTTTTTT. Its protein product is CASSGAPGTGSPGELFF.

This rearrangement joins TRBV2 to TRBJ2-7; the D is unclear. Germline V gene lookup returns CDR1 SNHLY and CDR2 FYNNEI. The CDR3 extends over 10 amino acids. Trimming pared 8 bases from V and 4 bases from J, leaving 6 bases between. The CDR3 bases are TGTGCCAGCGCGGCGTACGAGCAGTACTTC. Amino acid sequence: CASAAYEQYF.

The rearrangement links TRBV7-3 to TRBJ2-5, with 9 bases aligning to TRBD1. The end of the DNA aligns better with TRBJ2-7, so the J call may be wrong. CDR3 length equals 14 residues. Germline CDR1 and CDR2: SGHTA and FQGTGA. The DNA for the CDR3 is TGTGCCAGCAGCGATGGGACAGGGCCCTACGAGCAGTACTTC. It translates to CASSDGTGPYEQYF.

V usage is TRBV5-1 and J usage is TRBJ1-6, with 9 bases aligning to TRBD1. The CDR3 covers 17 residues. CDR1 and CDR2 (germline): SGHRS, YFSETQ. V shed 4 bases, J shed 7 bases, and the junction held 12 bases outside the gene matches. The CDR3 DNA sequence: TGCGCCAGCAGCAGCGGACAGGGGATCTTATACAATTCACCCCTCCACTTT. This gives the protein CASSSGQGILYNSPLHF.

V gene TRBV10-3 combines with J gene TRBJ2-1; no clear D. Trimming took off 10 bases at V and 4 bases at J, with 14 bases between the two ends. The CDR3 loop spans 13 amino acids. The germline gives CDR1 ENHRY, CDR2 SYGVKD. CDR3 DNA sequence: TGTGCCACTGCTCCTTCCTCGTACAATGAGCAGTTCTTC. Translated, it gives CATAPSSYNEQFF.

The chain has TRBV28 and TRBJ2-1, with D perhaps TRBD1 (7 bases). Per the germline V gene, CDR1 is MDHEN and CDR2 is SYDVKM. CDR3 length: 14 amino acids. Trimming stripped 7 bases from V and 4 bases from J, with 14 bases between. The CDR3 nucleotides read TGTGCCAGCACCCAGGGGGGTGAATACAATGAGCAGTTCTTC. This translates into CASTQGGEYNEQFF.

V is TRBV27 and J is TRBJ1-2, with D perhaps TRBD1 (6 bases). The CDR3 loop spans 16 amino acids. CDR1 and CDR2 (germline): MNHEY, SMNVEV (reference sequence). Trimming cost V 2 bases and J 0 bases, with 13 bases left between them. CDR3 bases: TGTGCCAGCAGTTTAGGGGGGCAGGTAGCTAACTATGGCTACACCTTC. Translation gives CASSLGGQVANYGYTF.

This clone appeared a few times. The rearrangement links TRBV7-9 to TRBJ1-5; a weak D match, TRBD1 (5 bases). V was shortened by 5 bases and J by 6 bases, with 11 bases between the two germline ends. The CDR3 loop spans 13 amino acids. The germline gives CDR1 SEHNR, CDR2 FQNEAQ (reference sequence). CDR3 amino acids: CASSLGRAQPQHF. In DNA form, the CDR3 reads TGTGCCAGCAGCCTCGGCAGGGCTCAGCCCCAGCATTTT.

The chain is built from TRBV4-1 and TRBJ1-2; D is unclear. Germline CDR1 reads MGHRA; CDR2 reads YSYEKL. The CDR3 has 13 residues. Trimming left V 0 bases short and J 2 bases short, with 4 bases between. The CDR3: CASSQDQNYGYTF. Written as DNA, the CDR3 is TGCGCCAGCAGCCAAGATCAGAACTATGGCTACACCTTC.

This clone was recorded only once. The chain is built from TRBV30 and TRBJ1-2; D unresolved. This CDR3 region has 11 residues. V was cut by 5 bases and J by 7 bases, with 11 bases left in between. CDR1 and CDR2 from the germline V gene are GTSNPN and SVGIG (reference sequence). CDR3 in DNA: TGTGCCTGGGGCACGGGCTCTGGCTACACCTTC. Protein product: CAWGTGSGYTF.

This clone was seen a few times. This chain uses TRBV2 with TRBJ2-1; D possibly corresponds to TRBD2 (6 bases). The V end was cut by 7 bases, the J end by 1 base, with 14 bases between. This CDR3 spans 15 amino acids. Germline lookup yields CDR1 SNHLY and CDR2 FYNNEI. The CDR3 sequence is CASNRGGTSYNEQFF. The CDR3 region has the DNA TGTGCCAGCAATCGGGGCGGGACTTCCTACAATGAGCAGTTCTTC. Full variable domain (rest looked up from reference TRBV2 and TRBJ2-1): EPEVTQTPSHQVTQMGQEVILRCVPISNHLYFYWYRQILGQKVEFLVSFYNNEISEKSEIFDDQFSVERPDGSNFTLKIRSTKLEDSAMYFCASNRGGTSYNEQFFGPGTRLTVL.

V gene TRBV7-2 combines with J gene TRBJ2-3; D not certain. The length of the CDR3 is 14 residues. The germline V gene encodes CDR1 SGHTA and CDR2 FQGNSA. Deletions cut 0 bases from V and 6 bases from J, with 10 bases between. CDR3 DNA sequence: TGTGCCAGCAGCTTAGCCCCCCCTCGGGATACGCAGTATTTT. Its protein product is CASSLAPPRDTQYF.

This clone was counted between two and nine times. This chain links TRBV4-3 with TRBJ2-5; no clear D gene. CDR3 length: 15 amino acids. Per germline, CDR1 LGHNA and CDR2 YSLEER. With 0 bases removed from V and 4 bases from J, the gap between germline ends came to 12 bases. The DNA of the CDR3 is TGCGCCAGCAGCCAAGATATAGGTTTACGAGAGACCCAGTACTTC. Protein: CASSQDIGLRETQYF.

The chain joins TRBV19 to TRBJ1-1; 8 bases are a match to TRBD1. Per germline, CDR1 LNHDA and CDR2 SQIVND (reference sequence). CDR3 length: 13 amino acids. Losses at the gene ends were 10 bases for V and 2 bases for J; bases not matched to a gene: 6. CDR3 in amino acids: CATNQGANTEAFF. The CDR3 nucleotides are TGTGCCACCAACCAGGGGGCCAACACTGAAGCTTTCTTT. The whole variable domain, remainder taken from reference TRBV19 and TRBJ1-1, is DGGITQSPKYLFRKEGQNVTLSCEQNLNHDAMYWYRQDPGQGLRLIYYSQIVNDFQKGDIAEGYSVSREKKESFPLTVTSAQKNPTAFYLCATNQGANTEAFFGQGTRLTVV.